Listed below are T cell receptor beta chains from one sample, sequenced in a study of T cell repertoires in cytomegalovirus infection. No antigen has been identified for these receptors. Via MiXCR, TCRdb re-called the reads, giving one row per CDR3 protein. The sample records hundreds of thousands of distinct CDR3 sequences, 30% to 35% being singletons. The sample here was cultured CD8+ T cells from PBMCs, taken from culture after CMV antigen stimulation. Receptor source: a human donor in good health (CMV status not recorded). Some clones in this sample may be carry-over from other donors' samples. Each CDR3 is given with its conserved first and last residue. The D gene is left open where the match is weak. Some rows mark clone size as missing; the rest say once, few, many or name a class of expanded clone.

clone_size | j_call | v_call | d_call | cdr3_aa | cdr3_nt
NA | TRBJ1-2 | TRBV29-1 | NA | CSVEPLRGTGYGYTF | TGCAGCGTTGAACCCTTGAGGGGCACGGGCTATGGCTACACCTTC
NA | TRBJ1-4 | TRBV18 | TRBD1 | CASSPPDRVNEKLFF | TGTGCCAGCTCACCACCGGACAGGGTTAATGAAAAACTGTTTTTT
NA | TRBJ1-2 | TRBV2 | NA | CASSMTVDYGYTF | TGTGCCAGCAGTATGACAGTAGACTATGGCTACACCTTC
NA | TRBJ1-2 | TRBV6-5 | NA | CASSYGEMDYGYTF | TGTGCCAGCAGTTATGGGGAAATGGACTATGGCTACACCTTC
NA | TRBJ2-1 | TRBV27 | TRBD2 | CASSPSLAGSYNEQFF | TGTGCCAGCAGCCCCTCACTAGCGGGGTCCTACAATGAGCAGTTCTTC
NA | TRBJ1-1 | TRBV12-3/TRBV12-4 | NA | CASSPVSGGGTEAFF | TGTGCCAGCAGCCCCGTCTCCGGGGGTGGCACTGAAGCTTTCTTT
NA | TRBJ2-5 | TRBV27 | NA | CASSTLDWETQYF | TGTGCCAGCAGTACTCTGGACTGGGAGACCCAGTACTTC
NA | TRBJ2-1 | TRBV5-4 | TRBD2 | CASSLALAGLSSYNEQFF | TGTGCCAGCAGCTTGGCTCTAGCGGGCTTGAGCTCCTACAATGAGCAGTTCTTC
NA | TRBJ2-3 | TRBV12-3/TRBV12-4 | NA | CASSFQQGPDTQYF | TGTGCCAGCAGTTTCCAACAGGGTCCAGATACGCAGTATTTT
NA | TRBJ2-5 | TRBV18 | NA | CASSPPEGIEVETQYF | TGTGCCAGCTCACCACCGGAAGGCATCGAAGTGGAGACCCAGTACTTC
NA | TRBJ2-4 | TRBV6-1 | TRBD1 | CASNTQGLIGKNIQYF | TGTGCCAGCAACACACAGGGGTTGATTGGCAAAAACATTCAGTACTTC
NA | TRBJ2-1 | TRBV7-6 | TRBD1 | CASSLTAPGTGYNEQFF | TGTGCCAGCAGCTTAACGGCCCCCGGGACAGGTTACAATGAGCAGTTCTTC
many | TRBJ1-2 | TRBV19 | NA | CASSIKGRTHYGYTF | TGTGCCAGTAGTATAAAAGGCCGAACCCACTATGGCTACACCTTC
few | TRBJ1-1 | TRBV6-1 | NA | CASSERTVNTEAFF | TGTGCCAGCAGTGAAAGGACAGTGAACACTGAAGCTTTCTTT
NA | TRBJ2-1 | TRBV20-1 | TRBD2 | CSARGTSGEARDEQFF | TGCAGTGCTAGGGGGACTAGCGGGGAAGCTAGAGACGAGCAGTTCTTC
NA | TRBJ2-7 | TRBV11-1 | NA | CASSVAVLYEQYF | TGTGCCAGCTCCGTAGCGGTCCTCTACGAGCAGTACTTC
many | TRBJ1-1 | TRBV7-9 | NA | CASSATGISSDEAFF | TGTGCCAGCAGCGCCACAGGGATCTCGAGTGATGAAGCTTTCTTT
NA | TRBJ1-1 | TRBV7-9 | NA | CASSAAGLRTEAFF | TGTGCCAGCAGCGCCGCCGGGTTGCGCACTGAAGCTTTCTTT
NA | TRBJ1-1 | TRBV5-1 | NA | CASSHEGDPEAFF | TGCGCCAGCAGCCACGAGGGGGACCCCGAAGCTTTCTTT
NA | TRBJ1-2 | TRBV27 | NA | CASSLNMGDGYTF | TGTGCCAGCAGTTTAAATATGGGTGATGGCTACACCTTC
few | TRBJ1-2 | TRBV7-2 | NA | CASSPWGGENYGYTF | TGTGCCAGCAGCCCATGGGGCGGGGAAAACTATGGCTACACCTTC
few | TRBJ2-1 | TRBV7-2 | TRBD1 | CASSLGARGPLYNEQFF | TGTGCCAGCAGCTTAGGGGCGAGGGGGCCCCTTTACAATGAGCAGTTCTTC
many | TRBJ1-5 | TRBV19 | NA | CASSLDRGRSQPQHF | TGTGCCAGTAGTCTAGACAGAGGAAGAAGTCAGCCCCAGCATTTT
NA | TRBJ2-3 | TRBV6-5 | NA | CASSYPPPGDNADTQYF | TGTGCCAGCAGTTACCCCCCACCGGGGGACAATGCGGATACGCAGTATTTT